This passage covers 25 T cell receptor beta chains from one sample sequenced in a study of blood T cell repertoires in COVID-19. Generated by immunoSEQ multiplex PCR, the TCRdb table keeps only in-frame clones and is missing some. This sample has fewer than 300,000 clones, with around 87% found just once. The material sequenced was peripheral blood. Receptors were obtained from a woman in her 50s with acute or convalescent COVID-19.

This chain joins TRBV24-1 and TRBJ2-5; 7 bases match TRBD2. Germline V lookup: CDR1 KGHDR, CDR2 SFDVKD. This CDR3 is built from 15 residues. J lost 2 bases, V lost 5 bases, and 7 bases had no gene match. CDR3 sequence (DNA): TGTGCCACCAGTGTTGGCGGGAGTGTACAAGAGACCCAGTACTTC. Its protein is CATSVGGSVQETQYF.

This clone was recorded only once. V is TRBV1 and J is TRBJ2-7; the DNA was not compared with TRBD1, the D call given in the table. TRBV1 corresponds to a pseudogene. The CDR3 runs 14 residues. CDR3 bases: TGCTTCGGCAGACGGGGGACAGGGCCCTACGAGCAGTACTTC. Residues: CFGRRGTGPYEQYF.

This clone occurred once. The chain links TRBV27 to TRBJ1-4; 7 nucleotides agree with TRBD1. The CDR3 covers 16 residues. Germline-derived CDR1 and CDR2 are MNHEY and SMNVEV (reference sequence). The junction had 6 bases not matched to a gene; V was cut back by 5 bases and J by 0 bases. CDR3 amino acids: CASSKTGVATNEKLFF. In nucleotides, the CDR3 is TGTGCCAGCAGTAAAACAGGGGTTGCAACTAATGAAAAACTGTTTTTT.

This clone appeared once. The rearrangement uses TRBV18 and TRBJ1-2; 12 nucleotides align to TRBD1. The CDR3 covers 15 residues. Trimming cost V 4 bases and J 7 bases; bases outside gene matches: 7. The germline CDR1 and CDR2 sequences are KGHSH and LQKENI. The CDR3 region has the DNA TGTGCCAGCTCACAGGGACAGGGGGCGTTCCGTGGCTACACCTTC. Residues: CASSQGQGAFRGYTF.

The V and J genes are TRBV9 and TRBJ1-5; D is unclear. The CDR3 has 14 amino acids. CDR1 and CDR2 (germline): SGDLS, YYNGEE. The V end lost 0 bases, the J end lost 6 bases, and 10 bases lay between the germline ends. The DNA for the CDR3 is TGTGCCAGCAGCGTAGGGGAGGGCGGTCAGCCCCAGCATTTT. It is translated as CASSVGEGGQPQHF. The full variable domain, with the rest looked up from reference TRBV9 and TRBJ1-5, is DSGVTQTPKHLITATGQRVTLRCSPRSGDLSVYWYQQSLDQGLQFLIQYYNGEERAKGNILERFSAQQFPDLHSELNLSSLELGDSALYFCASSVGEGGQPQHFGDGTRLSIL.

The rearrangement uses TRBV24-1 and TRBJ1-4; no definite D call. The length of the CDR3 is 17 residues. The V end was cut by 3 bases, the J end by 10 bases, with 23 bases between. Germline V gene lookup returns CDR1 KGHDR and CDR2 SFDVKD. The CDR3 DNA sequence: TGTGCCACCAGTGATGTCCCGGGCTCCATAGCGGAGGGAAAACTGTTTTTT. As protein: CATSDVPGSIAEGKLFF.

The chain has TRBV27 and TRBJ2-1, with 9 nucleotides matching TRBD1. CDR1 and CDR2 from the germline V gene are MNHEY and SMNVEV (reference sequence). This CDR3 has 15 residues. V trimming: 3 bases; J trimming: 0 bases; junction bases outside the gene matches: 0. The CDR3 sequence is CASSLDRGSYNEQFF. CDR3 bases: TGTGCCAGCAGTTTGGACAGGGGCTCCTACAATGAGCAGTTCTTC.

This clone appeared a single time. The V gene is TRBV6-5, the J gene TRBJ2-5; 9 positions agree with TRBD2. Germline loops: CDR1 MNHEY, CDR2 SVGAGI. The CDR3 contains 14 residues. Unmatched junction bases numbered 7, after V lost 6 bases and J lost 5 bases. CDR3 loop: CASRYSGSAETQYF. The CDR3, as DNA: TGTGCCAGCAGATATAGCGGGAGTGCGGAGACCCAGTACTTC.

This chain uses TRBV7-9 with TRBJ2-1, with 7 bases identical to TRBD2. V was pared by 2 bases and J by 7 bases, with 11 bases of the junction left unmatched. Germline CDR1 and CDR2: SEHNR and FQNEAQ (reference sequence). This CDR3 comprises 16 residues. The chain's CDR3 is CASSLLVGLGPNEQFF. The CDR3 DNA reads TGTGCCAGCAGCTTACTTGTCGGACTAGGCCCTAATGAGCAGTTCTTC.

The chain has TRBV4-1 and TRBJ1-2, with a tentative D call TRBD1 (6 bases). Between the trimmed V and J ends, which lost 2 bases and 8 bases, there was a span of 21 bases. Germline lookup yields CDR1 MGHRA and CDR2 YSYEKL. The CDR3 runs 16 residues. The CDR3 spells CASSQFDKGQPRGYTF. The CDR3 DNA reads TGCGCCAGCAGCCAATTCGACAAGGGACAACCGCGGGGCTACACCTTC.

The rearrangement links TRBV19 to TRBJ2-1, with 8 bases aligning to TRBD1. This CDR3 contains 12 residues. CDR1 is LNHDA, CDR2 SQIVND, per germline (reference sequence). CDR3 sequence (DNA): TGTGCTTCAGGGGGCGCCTACAATGAGCAGTTCTTC. This sequence encodes CASGGAYNEQFF.

The chain has TRBV28 and TRBJ1-5; D is undetermined. V lost 6 bases and J lost 0, with 6 bases in between. CDR1 is MDHEN, CDR2 SYDVKM, per germline. The CDR3 loop spans 13 amino acids. The CDR3 sequence is CASSPYSNQPQHF. Here the CDR3 DNA reads TGTGCCAGCAGCCCCTATAGCAATCAGCCCCAGCATTTT.

The CDR3 coding sequence is TGTGCCAGCAGTTTAAAGGGACATTCCTACGAGCAGTACTTC. Translating gives CASSLKGHSYEQYF. The chain carries TRBV27 and TRBJ2-7, with a tentative D call TRBD1 (6 bases). Trimming left V 2 bases short and J 1 base short, with 9 bases between. Looked up from germline, CDR1 is MNHEY and CDR2 is SMNVEV (reference sequence). This CDR3 comprises 14 residues.

The V call is TRBV27, the J call TRBJ1-1; D perhaps matches TRBD1 (5 bases). Trimming left V 2 bases short and J 5 bases short, with 9 bases between. The CDR3 sequence is 13 residues long. The germline gives CDR1 MNHEY, CDR2 SMNVEV (reference sequence). The CDR3 region has the DNA TGTGCCAGCAGTTTAAGGGGTGGGACTGAAGCTTTCTTT. This sequence encodes CASSLRGGTEAFF.

The V gene is TRBV5-1, the J gene TRBJ2-2, with 10 bases matching TRBD2. CDR3 length equals 17 residues. With 4 bases clipped from V and 1 base from J, the junction kept 7 bases outside the gene matches. Germline lookup yields CDR1 SGHRS and CDR2 YFSETQ. The CDR3 is CASSRTGLARNTGELFF. Written as DNA, the CDR3 is TGCGCCAGCAGCCGCACGGGACTAGCGCGGAACACCGGGGAGCTGTTTTTT.

V and J are TRBV30 and TRBJ1-3; 8 positions match TRBD1. The V segment lost 5 bases and the J segment 4 bases; nucleotides outside the gene matches: 4. The germline gives CDR1 GTSNPN, CDR2 SVGIG (reference sequence). The CDR3 extends over 13 amino acids. This CDR3 is CAWSRDRGNTIYF. CDR3 sequence (DNA): TGTGCCTGGTCCCGGGACAGGGGAAACACCATATATTTT.

This chain links TRBV5-6 with TRBJ2-7, with 7 bases fitting TRBD1. V was clipped by 7 bases and J by 2 bases; unmatched bases: 9. Germline V gene lookup returns CDR1 SGHDT and CDR2 YYEEEE. There are 14 residues in the CDR3. The CDR3 loop is CASFLTGQTYEQYF. As DNA, the CDR3 is TGTGCCAGCTTCCTGACAGGGCAAACCTACGAGCAGTACTTC.

This chain links TRBV18 with TRBJ2-7, with D perhaps TRBD2 (5 bases). The CDR3 is 14 residues long. Germline values: CDR1 KGHSH, CDR2 LQKENI. The ends were cut back, 2 bases at V and 2 bases at J, with 10 bases in the middle. Written as DNA, the CDR3 is TGTGCCAGCTCACCATACAGCGGCACCTACGAGCAGTACTTC. This sequence encodes CASSPYSGTYEQYF. Based on the CDR3 plus reference TRBV18 and TRBJ2-7, the full variable domain is NAGVMQNPRHLVRRRGQEARLRCSPMKGHSHVYWYRQLPEEGLKFMVYLQKENIIDESGMPKERFSAEFPKEGPSILRIQQVVRGDSAAYFCASSPYSGTYEQYFGPGTRLTVT.

The CDR3, as DNA: TGCGCCAGCAGCTTCGGGGGACTGTCGGGCACCGGGGAGCTGTTTTTT. It encodes CASSFGGLSGTGELFF. This chain connects TRBV5-1 to TRBJ2-2; TRBD2 is a possible D gene (6 bases). This CDR3 is built from 16 residues. Trimming pared 2 bases from V and 4 bases from J, leaving 15 bases between. Germline CDR1 SGHRS, CDR2 YFSETQ.

The chain has TRBV5-8 and TRBJ1-2, with 7 bases that match TRBD1. From germline, CDR1 is SGHTS and CDR2 YDEGEE. The ends lost 2 bases at V and 1 base at J; junction bases unmatched: 5. The CDR3 has 15 residues. CDR3 DNA sequence: TGTGCCAGCAGCTTCGCGGACAGGATTAACTATGGCTACACCTTC. Its protein is CASSFADRINYGYTF.

The chain combines TRBV28 with TRBJ1-5; weak D call: TRBD1 (5 bases). CDR3 size: 14 residues. Per germline, CDR1 MDHEN and CDR2 SYDVKM. With 5 bases removed from V and 6 bases from J, the gap between germline ends came to 14 bases. Here the CDR3 reads CASSKTVQRQPQHF. The CDR3 nucleotides are TGTGCCAGCAGTAAGACAGTACAACGTCAGCCCCAGCATTTT.

The CDR3 coding sequence is TGTGCCAGCAGCGGGCTACAGGGGGCGGGAGAGCAGTACTTC. It encodes CASSGLQGAGEQYF. This chain connects TRBV9 to TRBJ2-7, with 9 bases lining up with TRBD1. This CDR3 comprises 14 residues. The germline gives CDR1 SGDLS, CDR2 YYNGEE. After removal of 3 bases from V and 7 bases from J, the junction contained 8 bases not matched to a gene. Full variable domain (rest looked up from reference TRBV9 and TRBJ2-7): DSGVTQTPKHLITATGQRVTLRCSPRSGDLSVYWYQQSLDQGLQFLIQYYNGEERAKGNILERFSAQQFPDLHSELNLSSLELGDSALYFCASSGLQGAGEQYFGPGTRLTVT.

The chain joins TRBV7-3 to TRBJ1-6; D uncertain. CDR1 and CDR2 from the germline V gene are SGHTA and FQGTGA. Trimming stripped 6 bases from V and 5 bases from J, with 8 bases between. The CDR3 sequence is 13 residues long. CDR3 sequence reads: CASSRRDNSPLHF. The DNA of the CDR3 is TGTGCCAGCAGTCGCCGGGATAATTCACCCCTCCACTTT.

This chain links TRBV7-2 with TRBJ2-1; possibly TRBD2 for D (6 bases). Germline V gene sequence: CDR1 SGHTA, CDR2 FQGNSA. This CDR3 is built from 16 residues. The ends were cut back, 5 bases at V and 2 bases at J, with 16 bases in the middle. The CDR3 protein is CASSHAGSGAYNEQFF. CDR3 in DNA: TGTGCCAGCAGCCACGCAGGGTCGGGGGCCTACAATGAGCAGTTCTTC.

There are a few counts of this clone. The chain is built from TRBV9 and TRBJ2-4; TRBD2 aligns across 9 bases. J lost 0 bases, V lost 0 bases, and 7 bases had no gene match. The length of the CDR3 is 18 residues. Germline V gene sequence: CDR1 SGDLS, CDR2 YYNGEE. The CDR3 region has the DNA TGTGCCAGCAGCGTAGGAGCGGGAGGATTATTAGCCAAAAACATTCAGTACTTC. Its protein product is CASSVGAGGLLAKNIQYF. Full variable domain (missing parts from reference TRBV9 and TRBJ2-4): DSGVTQTPKHLITATGQRVTLRCSPRSGDLSVYWYQQSLDQGLQFLIQYYNGEERAKGNILERFSAQQFPDLHSELNLSSLELGDSALYFCASSVGAGGLLAKNIQYFGAGTRLSVL.